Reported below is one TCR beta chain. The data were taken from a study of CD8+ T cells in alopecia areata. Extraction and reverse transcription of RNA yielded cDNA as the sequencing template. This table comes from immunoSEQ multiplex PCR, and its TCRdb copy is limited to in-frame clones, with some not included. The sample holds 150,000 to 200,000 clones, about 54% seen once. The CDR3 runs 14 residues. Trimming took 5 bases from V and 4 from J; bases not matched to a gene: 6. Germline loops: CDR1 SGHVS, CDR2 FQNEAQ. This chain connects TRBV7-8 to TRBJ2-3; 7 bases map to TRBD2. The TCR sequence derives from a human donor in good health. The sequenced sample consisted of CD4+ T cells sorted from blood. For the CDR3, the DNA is TGTGCCAGCAGCCGGGGGGTAGTAGCAGATACGCAGTATTTT. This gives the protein CASSRGVVADTQYF. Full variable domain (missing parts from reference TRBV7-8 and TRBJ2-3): GAGVSQSPRYKVAKRGQDVALRCDPISGHVSLFWYQQALGQGPEFLTYFQNEAQLDKSGLPSDRFFAERPEGSVSTLKIQRTQQEDSAVYLCASSRGVVADTQYFGPGTRLTVL.